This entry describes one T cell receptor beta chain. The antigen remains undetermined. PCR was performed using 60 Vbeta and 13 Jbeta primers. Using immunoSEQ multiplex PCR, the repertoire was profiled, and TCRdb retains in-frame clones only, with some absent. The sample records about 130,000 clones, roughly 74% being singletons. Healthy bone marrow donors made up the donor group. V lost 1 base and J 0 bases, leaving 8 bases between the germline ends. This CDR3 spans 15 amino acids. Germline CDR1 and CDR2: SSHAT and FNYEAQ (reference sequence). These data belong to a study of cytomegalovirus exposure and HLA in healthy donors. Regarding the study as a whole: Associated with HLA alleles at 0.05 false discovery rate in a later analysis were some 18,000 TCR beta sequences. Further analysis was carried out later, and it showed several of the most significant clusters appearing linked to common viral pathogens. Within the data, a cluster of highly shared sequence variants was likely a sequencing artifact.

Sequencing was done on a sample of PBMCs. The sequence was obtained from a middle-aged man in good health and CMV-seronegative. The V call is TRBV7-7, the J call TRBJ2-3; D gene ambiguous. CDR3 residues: CASSLGGHSTDTQYF. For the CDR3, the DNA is TGTGCCAGCAGCTTAGGTGGGCACAGCACAGATACGCAGTATTTT. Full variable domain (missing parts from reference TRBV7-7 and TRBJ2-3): GAGVSQSPRYKVTKRGQDVTLRCDPISSHATLYWYQQALGQGPEFLTYFNYEAQPDKSGLPSDRFSAERPEGSISTLTIQRTEQRDSAMYRCASSLGGHSTDTQYFGPGTRLTVL.